This T cell receptor beta chain came from a study of control samples from healthy donors and cancer patients. Per germline, CDR1 LGHDT and CDR2 YNNKEL (reference sequence). J lost 0 bases, V lost 2 bases, and 20 bases had no gene match. The length of the CDR3 is 23 residues. This clone was recorded once. Clones were read by immunoSEQ multiplex PCR, and TCRdb kept only the in-frame ones, dropping some. This table has under 200,000 clones, approximately 94% appearing once. The sequenced material came from blood. The sequence was obtained from a middle-aged woman in good health. The V gene is TRBV3-1 (or the pseudogene TRBV3-2), the J gene TRBJ2-3; 13 nucleotides align to TRBD2. CDR3 amino acids: CASSQYRGLAGPTSSLSTDTQYF. CDR3 nucleotide sequence: TGTGCCAGCAGCCAATATAGGGGACTAGCGGGACCAACTTCATCCCTCAGCACAGATACGCAGTATTTT.